This passage covers 7 T cell receptor beta chains from one sample sequenced in a study of PD-1 blockade in classical Hodgkin lymphoma. Each patient's relapse followed autologous stem cell transplantation, and brentuximab vedotin exposure varied. The data were produced by immunoSEQ multiplex PCR, yet TCRdb's version contains in-frame clones alone and is incomplete. This sample has under 100,000 clones, with around 90% found just once. The specimen comprised peripheral blood mononuclear cells (PBMCs), sampled before the second cycle of nivolumab. The receptors come from a human donor with classical Hodgkin lymphoma.

The chain links TRBV27 to TRBJ1-4, with TRBD1 matching over 7 bases. Germline CDR1 MNHEY, CDR2 SMNVEV (reference sequence). This CDR3 region has 18 residues. J lost 7 bases, V lost 0 bases, and 14 bases had no gene match. The CDR3 DNA is TGTGCCAGCAGTTTATCGCTCTGGCAGGGGGAGCGATTTGAAAAACTGTTTTTT. Its protein product is CASSLSLWQGERFEKLFF.

This clone has more than one count but fewer than ten. The chain combines TRBV12-1 with TRBJ1-5. TRBV12-1 is annotated as a pseudogene. The CDR3 covers 15 residues. The chain's CDR3 is CASSLFLNSNQPQHF. The CDR3 coding sequence is TGTGCCAGCAGCTTATTCCTAAATAGCAATCAGCCCCAGCATTTT.

V and J are TRBV6-4 and TRBJ2-7; D is perhaps TRBD1 or TRBD2 (5 bases each). CDR3 length equals 13 residues. V was shortened by 0 bases and J by 9 bases, with 12 bases between the two germline ends. Germline lookup yields CDR1 MRHNA and CDR2 SNTAGT. In nucleotides, the CDR3 is TGTGCCAGCAGTGACTCCGGGACGAAAGGGCAGTACTTC. Its protein product is CASSDSGTKGQYF.

The chain has TRBV13 and TRBJ2-3; the D is unclear. Germline CDR1 reads PRHDT; CDR2 reads FYEKMQ (reference sequence). This CDR3 has 15 residues. The V end was cut by 3 bases, the J end by 0 bases, with 10 bases between. CDR3 DNA: TGTGCCAGCAGCTTGGGGTTTCCTAGCACAGATACGCAGTATTTT. Protein product: CASSLGFPSTDTQYF.

The rearrangement joins TRBV30 to TRBJ2-7; a weak D match, TRBD2 (5 bases). The germline gives CDR1 GTSNPN, CDR2 SVGIG (reference sequence). Deletions cut 0 bases from V and 5 bases from J, with 11 bases between. This CDR3 comprises 13 residues. For the CDR3, the DNA is TGTGCCTGGAGTGTAAGGAGGTGGAACGAGCAGTACTTC. Its translation is CAWSVRRWNEQYF.

The genes are TRBV7-2 and TRBJ2-3, with no clear D. V lost 2 bases, J lost 2 bases, and 8 bases lay in between. This CDR3 has 14 amino acids. Germline loops: CDR1 SGHTA, CDR2 FQGNSA. This chain's CDR3 is CASSLTRDTDTQYF. CDR3 sequence (DNA): TGTGCCAGCAGCTTAACCAGAGACACAGATACGCAGTATTTT.

CDR3 nucleotides: TGTGCCAGCAGCCCCCCCGGATACAATGAGCAGTTCTTC. Protein sequence: CASSPPGYNEQFF. The V gene is TRBV7-7, the J gene TRBJ2-1; D gene uncertain. Germline lookup yields CDR1 SSHAT and CDR2 FNYEAQ (reference sequence). CDR3 size: 13 residues. Trimming pared 5 bases from V and 4 bases from J, leaving 9 bases between.